The rows below give T cell receptor beta chains drawn from one sample of a study of beta chain features in type 1 diabetes. Clones were read by immunoSEQ multiplex PCR, and TCRdb kept only the in-frame ones, dropping some. The sample has roughly 170,000 clones; around 13% are singletons. Sample: central memory CD4+ T cells from blood. These receptors were taken from a woman under 30 in good health. Both conserved end residues are part of each CDR3. D genes are given only for firm matches. Clone size appears in some rows only: once, few, many, or a class for an expanded clone.

>TRBJ1-2|TRBV29-1|-|-
CSVEKQKNYGYTF
TGCAGCGTTGAAAAACAGAAAAACTATGGCTACACCTTC
>TRBJ1-1|TRBV11-2|few|-
CASSLGRGIRVTEAFF
TGTGCCAGCAGCTTGGGGCGGGGGATTAGGGTCACTGAAGCTTTCTTT
>TRBJ2-7|TRBV7-6|few|TRBD2
CASSPTSGYEQYF
TGTGCCAGCAGCCCGACTAGCGGCTACGAGCAGTACTTC
>TRBJ1-5|TRBV4-2|-|TRBD1
CASSPATGDQPQHF
TGTGCCAGCAGCCCGGCGACAGGGGATCAGCCCCAGCATTTT
>TRBJ1-1|TRBV5-6|few|-
CASREQIVDGTEAFF
TGTGCCAGCAGGGAGCAGATCGTAGACGGCACTGAAGCTTTCTTT
>TRBJ2-7|TRBV19|-|TRBD1
CASSIEGTASYEQYF
TGTGCCAGTAGTATAGAGGGGACAGCCTCCTACGAGCAGTACTTC
>TRBJ2-5|TRBV11-1|-|TRBD1
CASSLAQSDREETQYF
TGTGCCAGCAGCTTAGCGCAGTCGGACAGGGAAGAGACCCAGTACTTC
>TRBJ2-5|TRBV2|-|TRBD2
CASSESSGTLETQYF
TGTGCCAGCAGTGAGAGTAGCGGGACCTTAGAGACCCAGTACTTC
>TRBJ2-7|TRBV5-1|-|-
CASSLSRNGYEQYF
TGCGCCAGCAGCTTGTCGCGGAACGGCTACGAGCAGTACTTC
>TRBJ1-1|TRBV28|-|-
CASSWGATEAFF
TGTGCCAGCAGTTGGGGCGCCACTGAAGCTTTCTTT
>TRBJ2-7|TRBV7-2|few|TRBD1
CASSLGQVYEQYF
TGTGCCAGCAGCCTCGGACAGGTCTACGAGCAGTACTTC
>TRBJ2-7|TRBV6-6|few|TRBD2
CASSLGTSGNVPEQYF
TGTGCCAGCAGTCTCGGGACTAGCGGAAACGTACCCGAGCAGTACTTC
>TRBJ2-2|TRBV7-3|few|TRBD1
CASSPRQGRTGELFF
TGTGCCAGCAGCCCACGACAGGGGAGGACCGGGGAGCTGTTTTTT
>TRBJ1-1|TRBV28|few|TRBD1
CASRRRQGSTEAFF
TGTGCCAGCAGACGCCGACAGGGGAGCACTGAAGCTTTCTTT
>TRBJ2-1|TRBV6-6|few|TRBD1
CASSNFGQGFYNEQFF
TGTGCCAGCAGCAACTTCGGACAGGGTTTTTACAATGAGCAGTTCTTC
>TRBJ2-3|TRBV14|-|TRBD2
CASSQQAGGPDTQYF
TGTGCCAGCAGCCAGCAAGCGGGAGGGCCAGATACGCAGTATTTT
>TRBJ2-2|TRBV5-4|-|TRBD1
CASRAVQGAPGELFF
TGTGCCAGCAGGGCGGTACAGGGGGCTCCCGGGGAGCTGTTTTTT